The T cell receptor (beta chain) under discussion was sequenced for a study of PD-1 blockade in classical Hodgkin lymphoma. Study-wide results and caveats: Nivolumab initiated under 1 year post-ASCT led to patient exclusion. Reports indicated that newly diagnosed patients had lower baseline TCR diversity than healthy donors did.

Each and every patient relapsed after autologous stem cell transplantation, and patients got differing brentuximab vedotin exposure. Clones were read by immunoSEQ multiplex PCR, and TCRdb kept only the in-frame ones, dropping some. The sample comprises more than 90,000 clones, roughly 81% of which are singletons, and around 17% rests with the top ten. This clone appeared a few times. What it binds is not known. Between the trimmed V and J ends, which lost 0 bases and 0 bases, there was a span of 10 bases. This CDR3 has 16 residues. Per germline, CDR1 SEHNR and CDR2 FQNEAQ (reference sequence). This clonotype was sampled from a human donor with classical Hodgkin lymphoma. The chain has TRBV7-9 and TRBJ2-3; D remains ambiguous. The source material was peripheral blood mononuclear cells (PBMCs), sampled before the second cycle of nivolumab. CDR3 sequence (DNA): TGTGCCAGCAGCTTAGCGTCGGGTACTAGCACAGATACGCAGTATTTT. Protein sequence: CASSLASGTSTDTQYF.